One sample yielded the 16 T cell receptor beta chains listed below, sequenced in a study of identical twins. TCRdb processed the 5' RACE reads anew with MiXCR; each CDR3 protein has one entry. The sample has hundreds of thousands of distinct CDR3 sequences; 6.1% are singletons. The sequencing input was naive T cells sorted from blood. These receptors were obtained from a man between 18 and 35 years old in good health.

This clonotype was found a few times. The rearrangement joins TRBV6-1 to TRBJ2-1; either TRBD1 or TRBD2 may fit D (5 bases each). Germline V lookup: CDR1 MNHNS, CDR2 SASEGT. V was trimmed by 4 bases and J by 6 bases, leaving 16 bases between them. This CDR3 region has 15 residues. Written as DNA, the CDR3 is TGTGCCAGCAGTGCCCAACTAGAGGGGCCCAATGAGCAGTTCTTC. Translating it yields CASSAQLEGPNEQFF.

This clonotype was observed many times. The chain combines TRBV9 with TRBJ1-4; D is undetermined. Germline values: CDR1 SGDLS, CDR2 YYNGEE. Trimming left V 3 bases short and J 4 bases short, with 13 bases between. The CDR3 sequence is 15 residues long. The DNA of the CDR3 is TGTGCCAGCAGCGCTCGCCCCCAGCTTAATGAAAAACTGTTTTTT. Amino acids: CASSARPQLNEKLFF.

In its sample, this clonotype was seen many times. The chain carries TRBV12-3 or TRBV12-4 and TRBJ1-2, with a weak D call TRBD1 (6 bases). The CDR3 contains 14 residues. With 6 bases removed from V and 8 bases from J, the gap between germline ends came to 19 bases. CDR3 nucleotide sequence: TGTGCCAGCAGCCCCGGACAGCCAGCGCCGGGCTACACCTTC. Translation: CASSPGQPAPGYTF.

This clonotype was recorded a few times. The gene calls are TRBV4-3 and TRBJ1-1; no firm D call. This CDR3 contains 15 residues. Looked up from germline, CDR1 is LGHNA and CDR2 is YSLEER. V was shortened by 0 bases and J by 1 base, with 9 bases between the two germline ends. The CDR3 DNA reads TGCGCCAGCAGCCAAGAACGGACGGAGAACACTGAAGCTTTCTTT. This translates into CASSQERTENTEAFF.

The chain links TRBV11-1 to TRBJ2-1; D is perhaps TRBD2 (5 bases). The CDR3 has 14 amino acids. V lost 1 base and J lost 5, with 9 bases in between. CDR1 SGHAT and CDR2 FQDESV come from the germline V gene (reference sequence). Here the CDR3 DNA reads TGTGCCAGCAGCTTAGGAGGGCAGCACAATGAGCAGTTCTTC. Translation gives CASSLGGQHNEQFF.

This clonotype was counted at least ten times. This chain connects TRBV29-1 to TRBJ2-1; D uncertain. There are 12 residues in the CDR3. V gave up 1 base and J gave up 4 bases, with 5 bases separating them. Germline V lookup: CDR1 SQVTM, CDR2 ANQGSEA. The chain's CDR3 is CSVEGRYNEQFF. CDR3 DNA: TGCAGCGTTGAAGGCCGATACAATGAGCAGTTCTTC.

This clonotype was seen ten or more times. V gene TRBV12-3 or TRBV12-4 combines with J gene TRBJ2-2; D is unresolved. The ends were cut back, 2 bases at V and 0 bases at J, with 7 bases in the middle. There are 15 residues in the CDR3. CDR3 DNA sequence: TGTGCCAGCAGTTTAAAGGAATCGAACACCGGGGAGCTGTTTTTT. Translating gives CASSLKESNTGELFF.

This clonotype was observed many times. The chain recombines TRBV7-9 with TRBJ2-1; D is perhaps TRBD2 (7 bases). CDR1 is SEHNR and CDR2 is FQNEAQ in the germline V gene (reference sequence). The CDR3 length is 15 residues. V dropped 7 bases and J dropped 0 bases, with 13 bases sitting between them. The CDR3 DNA is TGTGCCAGCATGGGGGGGGCCTCCTCCTACAATGAGCAGTTCTTC. It translates to CASMGGASSYNEQFF.

This clonotype occurred a few times. The rearrangement links TRBV24-1 to TRBJ2-2; TRBD1 is a possible D gene (6 bases). V was trimmed by 4 bases and J by 1 base, leaving 21 bases between them. In germline, CDR1 is KGHDR, CDR2 SFDVKD. The CDR3 sequence is 19 residues long. Here the CDR3 reads CATSDRLGDTLLNTGELFF. The DNA for the CDR3 is TGTGCCACCAGTGACCGACTTGGGGACACCCTATTGAACACCGGGGAGCTGTTTTTT.

This clonotype was observed a few times. The J gene is TRBJ2-5, the V gene TRBV7-2, with 10 positions matching TRBD2. The CDR3 extends over 16 amino acids. The germline V gene encodes CDR1 SGHTA and CDR2 FQGNSA. V was clipped by 6 bases and J by 4 bases; unmatched bases: 11. This chain's CDR3 is CASRKRLAGVRETQYF. The DNA of the CDR3 is TGTGCCAGCAGAAAGAGGCTAGCGGGAGTTCGAGAGACCCAGTACTTC.

The chain employs TRBV15 and TRBJ2-7; D not certain. This CDR3 contains 16 residues. Germline CDR1 is LNHNV and CDR2 is YYDKDF (reference sequence). Trimming took off 0 bases at V and 0 bases at J, with 12 bases between the two ends. The CDR3 sequence: CATSREPGLNSYEQYF. In nucleotides, the CDR3 is TGTGCCACCAGCAGAGAACCGGGCCTCAACTCCTACGAGCAGTACTTC.

The chain uses TRBV7-8 and TRBJ2-3, with D perhaps TRBD2 (5 bases). Trimming took 6 bases from V and 3 from J, leaving 10 bases between them. Germline CDR1 and CDR2: SGHVS and FQNEAQ. This CDR3 is built from 13 residues. In DNA form, the CDR3 reads TGTGCCAGCAGACAATTAGCGACAGATACGCAGTATTTT. It is translated as CASRQLATDTQYF. Based on the CDR3 plus reference TRBV7-8 and TRBJ2-3, the full variable domain is GAGVSQSPRYKVAKRGQDVALRCDPISGHVSLFWYQQALGQGPEFLTYFQNEAQLDKSGLPSDRFFAERPEGSVSTLKIQRTQQEDSAVYLCASRQLATDTQYFGPGTRLTVL.

The rearrangement uses TRBV3-1 and TRBJ1-2; 8 bases map to TRBD1. Germline V gene sequence: CDR1 LGHDT, CDR2 YNNKEL (reference sequence). V trimming: 0 bases; J trimming: 7 bases; junction bases outside the gene matches: 10. The CDR3 is made up of 16 amino acids. CDR3: CASSQDLPGQGSGYTF. The CDR3 DNA is TGTGCCAGCAGCCAAGATCTTCCAGGACAGGGAAGTGGCTACACCTTC.

This clonotype was seen only a few times. V gene TRBV12-3 or TRBV12-4 combines with J gene TRBJ2-1; the D gene is possibly TRBD2 (6 bases). CDR3 length: 14 amino acids. Trimming cost V 5 bases and J 7 bases, with 15 bases left between them. CDR3 in amino acids: CASSTGSSANEQFF. The CDR3 DNA sequence: TGTGCCAGCAGTACCGGATCTAGCGCAAATGAGCAGTTCTTC.

There are a few counts of this clonotype. V and J are TRBV6-2 or TRBV6-3 and TRBJ2-1; 8 bases match TRBD2. The J segment lost 7 bases and the V segment lost 7 bases, leaving 15 bases of the junction unmatched. There are 16 residues in the CDR3. Germline-derived CDR1 and CDR2 are MNHEY and SVGEGT. CDR3 sequence (DNA): TGTGCCAGCAAACAAACCGGGACGGGACTAGGAAATGAGCAGTTCTTC. It specifies CASKQTGTGLGNEQFF.

This clonotype came up many times. The chain employs TRBV15 and TRBJ2-1; 8 nucleotides match TRBD1. Germline CDR1 is LNHNV and CDR2 is YYDKDF (reference sequence). The trim removed 8 bases at V and 7 bases at J, leaving 7 bases unmatched. CDR3 length equals 13 residues. The CDR3 loop is CATRPTGDNEQFF. The CDR3 DNA is TGTGCCACCCGCCCGACAGGGGATAATGAGCAGTTCTTC.